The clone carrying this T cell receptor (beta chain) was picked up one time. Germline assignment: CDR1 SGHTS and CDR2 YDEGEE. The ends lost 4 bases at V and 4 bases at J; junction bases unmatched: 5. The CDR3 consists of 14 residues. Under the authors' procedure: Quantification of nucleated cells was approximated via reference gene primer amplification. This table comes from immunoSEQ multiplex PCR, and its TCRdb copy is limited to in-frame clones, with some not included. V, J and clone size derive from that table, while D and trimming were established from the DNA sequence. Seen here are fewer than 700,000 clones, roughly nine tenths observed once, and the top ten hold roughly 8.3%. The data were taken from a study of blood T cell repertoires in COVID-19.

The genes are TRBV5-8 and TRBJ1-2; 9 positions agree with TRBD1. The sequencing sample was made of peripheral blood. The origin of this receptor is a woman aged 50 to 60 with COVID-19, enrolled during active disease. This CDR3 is CASSPGQGGYGYTF. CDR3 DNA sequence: TGTGCCAGCAGCCCGGGACAGGGAGGCTATGGCTACACCTTC.